These 13 T cell receptor beta chains were sequenced from one sample in a study of PD-L1 blockade in urothelial cancer. Profiled with immunoSEQ multiplex PCR; TCRdb holds only in-frame clones, not every one. The sample lists 50,000 to 75,000 clones, roughly 77% occurring once. Time point specified: pretreatment peripheral blood. Source: PBMCs, taken around atezolizumab (anti-PD-L1) treatment. The receptors stem from a man between 65 and 85 years old with urothelial cancer.

This clone was counted a few times. The rearrangement uses TRBV18 and TRBJ1-1; D ambiguous. CDR3 length: 14 residues. Germline V gene data show CDR1 as KGHSH and CDR2 as LQKENI. Trimming left V 3 bases short and J 2 bases short, with 10 bases between. The CDR3 nucleotides read TGTGCCAGCTCACCGAGAGGACTCAACACTGAAGCTTTCTTT. Encoded protein: CASSPRGLNTEAFF.

In this sample, this clone turned up once. The chain links TRBV9 to TRBJ2-2; 7 bases match TRBD1. The CDR3 sequence is 14 residues long. Trimming removed 8 bases from V and 4 bases from J; junction bases left unmatched: 8. Germline V CDR1 and CDR2: SGDLS, YYNGEE. The CDR3 DNA reads TGTGCCAGTGGGGACAGTGAAGTCACCGGGGAGCTGTTTTTT. Protein sequence: CASGDSEVTGELFF.

In this sample, this clone turned up once. This rearrangement joins TRBV6-5 to TRBJ1-2, with 10 bases fitting TRBD1. Trimming removed 6 bases from V and 0 bases from J; junction bases left unmatched: 1. CDR3 size: 14 residues. Germline V gives CDR1 MNHEY, CDR2 SVGAGI. CDR3 amino acids: CASRGTGANYGYTF. For the CDR3, the DNA is TGTGCCAGCAGAGGGACAGGGGCTAACTATGGCTACACCTTC.

In nucleotides, the CDR3 is TGTGCCAGCAGCTCCGGGACAGGCATCAATGAGCAGTTCTTC. It codes for CASSSGTGINEQFF. J is TRBJ2-1 and V is TRBV5-6; 8 bases align to TRBD1. The CDR3 consists of 14 residues. Per the germline V gene, CDR1 is SGHDT and CDR2 is YYEEEE. Trimming removed 3 bases from V and 6 bases from J; junction bases left unmatched: 5.

The chain uses TRBV2 and TRBJ2-3; D might be TRBD2 (5 bases). The CDR3 runs 19 residues. The V end was cut by 6 bases, the J end by 2 bases, with 27 bases between. CDR1 SNHLY and CDR2 FYNNEI come from the germline V gene. In DNA form, the CDR3 reads TGTGCCAGCAGCCCCTCTGAGAGTATACGGGAATCCTACACAGATACGCAGTATTTT. Protein sequence: CASSPSESIRESYTDTQYF.

This clone was counted a single time. This chain connects TRBV6-4 to TRBJ2-1; the D gene is possibly TRBD2 (7 bases). V lost 0 bases, J lost 10 bases, and 10 bases lay in between. Germline CDR1 reads MRHNA; CDR2 reads SNTAGT. CDR3 size: 13 residues. The CDR3 region has the DNA TGTGCCAGCAGTGACTCGGGAGGGGGGGAGCAGTTCTTC. Translating it yields CASSDSGGGEQFF.

V is TRBV11-1 and J is TRBJ1-1, with unresolved D. Germline V CDR1 and CDR2: SGHAT, FQDESV (reference sequence). Trimming shortened V by 1 base and J by 3 bases, and 12 bases separated the two germline ends. The CDR3 sequence is 15 residues long. In nucleotides, the CDR3 is TGTGCCAGCAGCTTAGGAGGGAGAGGGCACACTGAAGCTTTCTTT. This encodes CASSLGGRGHTEAFF.

The chain links TRBV6-6 to TRBJ2-1, with a weak D call TRBD2 (6 bases). CDR1 and CDR2 from the germline V gene are MNHNY and SVGAGI (reference sequence). Between the trimmed V and J ends, which lost 2 bases and 7 bases, there was a span of 15 bases. CDR3 length equals 15 residues. CDR3 amino acids: CASSYGVTGGNEQFF. DNA of the CDR3: TGTGCCAGCAGTTACGGAGTGACCGGGGGAAATGAGCAGTTCTTC.

The rearrangement joins TRBV5-1 to TRBJ2-5, with D maybe TRBD1 (5 bases). Trimming shortened V by 1 base and J by 5 bases, and 12 bases separated the two germline ends. Germline V gene sequence: CDR1 SGHRS, CDR2 YFSETQ. The CDR3 spans 14 residues. CDR3 protein: CASSLQGAGETQYF. CDR3 nucleotide sequence: TGCGCCAGCAGCTTGCAAGGGGCCGGCGAGACCCAGTACTTC.

The chain carries TRBV7-2 and TRBJ2-4; 10 bases match TRBD2. This CDR3 is built from 14 residues. Losses at the gene ends were 8 bases for V and 10 bases for J; bases not matched to a gene: 11. Germline V CDR1 and CDR2: SGHTA, FQGNSA. The CDR3 loop is CASVEMSGRGIQYF. The CDR3 nucleotides are TGTGCCAGCGTCGAGATGAGCGGGAGGGGGATTCAGTACTTC. Based on the CDR3 plus reference TRBV7-2 and TRBJ2-4, the full variable domain is GAGVSQSPSNKVTEKGKDVELRCDPISGHTALYWYRQSLGQGLEFLIYFQGNSAPDKSGLPSDRFSAERTGGSVSTLTIQRTQQEDSAVYLCASVEMSGRGIQYFGAGTRLSVL.

CDR3 DNA: TGTGCCAGCAGCTTAACCAAGCGGGACGGGCAGTACTTC. Encoded protein: CASSLTKRDGQYF. The V and J genes are TRBV7-2 and TRBJ2-7, with 7 bases aligning to TRBD2. The ends lost 2 bases at V and 9 bases at J; junction bases unmatched: 7. Germline CDR1 and CDR2: SGHTA and FQGNSA. The CDR3 sequence is 13 residues long.

The V call is TRBV5-6, the J call TRBJ2-7; 8 bases fit TRBD1. V lost 2 bases to trimming and J lost 7 bases; unmatched junction nucleotides: 11. This CDR3 region has 15 residues. Germline CDR1 SGHDT, CDR2 YYEEEE. The CDR3 loop reads CASSFMDRVKGEQYF. The CDR3, as DNA: TGTGCCAGCAGCTTTATGGACAGGGTAAAAGGAGAGCAGTACTTC.

J is TRBJ2-7 and V is TRBV28; 7 nucleotides agree with TRBD2. J gave up 5 bases and V 2 bases, and 15 bases lay outside the gene matches. The CDR3 runs to 17 residues. Looked up from germline, CDR1 is MDHEN and CDR2 is SYDVKM. In DNA form, the CDR3 reads TGTGCCAGCAGTTTAGGCCTTCGGGGACTAAAGGGGCACGAGCAGTACTTC. Translation: CASSLGLRGLKGHEQYF.